This TCR beta chain was recovered during a study of blood T cell repertoires in COVID-19. Study summary: PBMCs, B-cell-depleted T cells, or T cells were the source of the cDNA or gDNA that made up the material.

Those enrolled, adults aged roughly 18 to 95 years, came from about two dozen US areas. V lost 7 bases and J lost 11, with 12 bases in between. This CDR3 is 10 amino acids long. Some clones are missing from TCRdb's copy, which holds only in-frame ones; the method was immunoSEQ multiplex PCR. The table includes 150,000 to 200,000 clones, around 86% detected once. The V gene is TRBV23-1, the J gene TRBJ2-7; no firm D call. TRBV23-1 has ORF status, its function being uncertain. The specimen sequenced was PBMCs or T cells enriched from blood (not recorded which). The receptor comes from a woman aged 40 to 50 in a cohort exposed to, infected with or recovered from COVID-19 (not recorded which). The CDR3 sequence: CASTLLTEYF. CDR3 nucleotides: TGCGCCAGCACCCTTCTTACGGAGTACTTC.